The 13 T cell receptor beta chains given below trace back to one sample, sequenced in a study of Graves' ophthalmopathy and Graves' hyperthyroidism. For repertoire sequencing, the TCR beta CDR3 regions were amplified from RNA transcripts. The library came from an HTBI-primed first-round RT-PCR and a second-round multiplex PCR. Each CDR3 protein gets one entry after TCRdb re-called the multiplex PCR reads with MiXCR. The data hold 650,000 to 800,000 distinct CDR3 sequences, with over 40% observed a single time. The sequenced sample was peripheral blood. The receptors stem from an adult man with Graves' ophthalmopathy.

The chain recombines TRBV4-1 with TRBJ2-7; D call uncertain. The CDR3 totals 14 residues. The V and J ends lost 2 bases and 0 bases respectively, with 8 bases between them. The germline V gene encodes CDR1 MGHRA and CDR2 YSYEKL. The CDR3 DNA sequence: TGCGCCAGCAGCCAAAAGGAGTTCTCCTACGAGCAGTACTTC. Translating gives CASSQKEFSYEQYF.

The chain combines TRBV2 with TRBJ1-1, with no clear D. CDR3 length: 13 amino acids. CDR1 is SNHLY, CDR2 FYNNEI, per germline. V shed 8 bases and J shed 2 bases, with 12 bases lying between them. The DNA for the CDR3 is TGTGCCAGCGAGGGCAGGCCAAACACTGAAGCTTTCTTT. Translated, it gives CASEGRPNTEAFF.

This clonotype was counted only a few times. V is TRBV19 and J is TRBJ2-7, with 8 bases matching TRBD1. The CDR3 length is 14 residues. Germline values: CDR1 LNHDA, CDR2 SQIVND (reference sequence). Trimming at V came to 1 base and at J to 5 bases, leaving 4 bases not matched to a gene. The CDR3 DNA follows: TGTGCCAGTAGTATAGGGCAGGGGGCTCACGAGCAGTACTTC. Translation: CASSIGQGAHEQYF.

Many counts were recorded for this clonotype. CDR3 amino acids: CASSWDRVPHEQYF. The CDR3 DNA sequence: TGTGCCAGCAGCTGGGACAGGGTCCCCCACGAGCAGTACTTC. The chain has TRBV7-2 and TRBJ2-7; 9 bases are shared with TRBD1. The germline gives CDR1 SGHTA, CDR2 FQGNSA. With 4 bases clipped from V and 5 bases from J, the junction kept 6 bases outside the gene matches. The CDR3 contains 14 residues. The entire variable domain, with the rest obtained from reference TRBV7-2 and TRBJ2-7, is as follows: GAGVSQSPSNKVTEKGKDVELRCDPISGHTALYWYRQSLGQGLEFLIYFQGNSAPDKSGLPSDRFSAERTGGSVSTLTIQRTQQEDSAVYLCASSWDRVPHEQYFGPGTRLTVT.

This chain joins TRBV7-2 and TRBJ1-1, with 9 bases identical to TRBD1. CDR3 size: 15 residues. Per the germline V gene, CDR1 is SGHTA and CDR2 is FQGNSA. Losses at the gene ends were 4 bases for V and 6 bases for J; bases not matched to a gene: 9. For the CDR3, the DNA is TGTGCCAGCAGCTCCTACAGGGGGCGAGGAGCTGAAGCTTTCTTT. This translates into CASSSYRGRGAEAFF.

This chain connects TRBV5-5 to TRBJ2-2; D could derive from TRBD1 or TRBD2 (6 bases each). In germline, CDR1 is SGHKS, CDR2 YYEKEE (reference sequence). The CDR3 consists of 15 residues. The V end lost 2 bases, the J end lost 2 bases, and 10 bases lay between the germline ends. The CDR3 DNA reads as TGTGCCAGCAGCTTCACGGGGGCAAACACCGGGGAGCTGTTTTTT. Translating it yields CASSFTGANTGELFF.

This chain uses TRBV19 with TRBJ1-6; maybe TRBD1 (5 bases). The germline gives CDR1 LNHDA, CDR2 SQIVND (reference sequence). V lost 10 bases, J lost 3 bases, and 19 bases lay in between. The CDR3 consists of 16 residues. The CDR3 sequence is CATRTEGLDYNSPLHF. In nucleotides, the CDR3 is TGTGCCACCCGAACTGAGGGGTTGGACTATAATTCACCCCTCCACTTT.

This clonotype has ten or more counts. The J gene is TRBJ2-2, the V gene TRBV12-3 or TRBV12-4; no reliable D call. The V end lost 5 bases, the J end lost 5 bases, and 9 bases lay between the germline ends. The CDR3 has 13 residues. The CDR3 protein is CASSLDGTGELFF. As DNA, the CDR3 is TGTGCCAGCAGTCTTGACGGAACCGGGGAGCTGTTTTTT.

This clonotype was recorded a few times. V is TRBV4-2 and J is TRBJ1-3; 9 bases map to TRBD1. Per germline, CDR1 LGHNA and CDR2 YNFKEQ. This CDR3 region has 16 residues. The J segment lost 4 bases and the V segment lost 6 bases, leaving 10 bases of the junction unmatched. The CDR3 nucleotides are TGTGCCAGCAGTCGACCGGACAGGGGACCCGGAAACACCATATATTTT. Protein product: CASSRPDRGPGNTIYF.

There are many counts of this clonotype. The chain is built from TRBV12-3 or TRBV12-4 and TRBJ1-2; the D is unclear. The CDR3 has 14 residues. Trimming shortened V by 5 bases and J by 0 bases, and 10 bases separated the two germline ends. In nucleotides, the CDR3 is TGTGCCAGCAGTCCGGGCCCCTCTAACTATGGCTACACCTTC. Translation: CASSPGPSNYGYTF.

The CDR3 coding sequence is TGTGCCAGCTCACCAACTCAAGGGCGCGCCTATGGCTACACCTTC. It translates to CASSPTQGRAYGYTF. This rearrangement joins TRBV14 to TRBJ1-2; D not resolved. V was pared by 8 bases and J by 4 bases, with 20 bases between. This CDR3 spans 15 amino acids. Germline V CDR1 and CDR2: SGHDN, FVKESK. Looking up the rest from reference TRBV14 and TRBJ1-2 gives the full variable domain: EAGVTQFPSHSVIEKGQTVTLRCDPISGHDNLYWYRRVMGKEIKFLLHFVKESKQDESGMPNNRFLAERTGGTYSTLKVQPAELEDSGVYFCASSPTQGRAYGYTFGSGTRLTVV.

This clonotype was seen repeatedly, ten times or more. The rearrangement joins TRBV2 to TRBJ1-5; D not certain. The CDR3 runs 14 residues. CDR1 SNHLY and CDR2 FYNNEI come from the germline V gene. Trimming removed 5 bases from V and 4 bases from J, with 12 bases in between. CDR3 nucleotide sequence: TGTGCCAGCAGTCCAGAAATGCAGAATCAGCCCCAGCATTTT. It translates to CASSPEMQNQPQHF.

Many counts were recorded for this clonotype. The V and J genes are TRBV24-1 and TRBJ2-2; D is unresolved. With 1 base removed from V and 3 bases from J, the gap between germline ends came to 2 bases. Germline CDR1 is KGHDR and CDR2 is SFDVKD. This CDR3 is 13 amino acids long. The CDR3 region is CATSDFDTGELFF. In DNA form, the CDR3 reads TGTGCCACCAGTGATTTTGACACCGGGGAGCTGTTTTTT.